The text below deals with one T cell receptor beta chain. The data derive from a study of blood T cell repertoires in COVID-19. Study details: T cells, B-cell-depleted T cells, or PBMCs supplied cDNA or gDNA.

In germline, CDR1 is LNHNV, CDR2 YYDKDF (reference sequence). The CDR3 runs to 14 residues. Trimming stripped 3 bases from V and 0 bases from J, with 8 bases between. Per the original methods: Estimated nucleated cell counts came from reference gene primer amplification. Profiling relied on immunoSEQ multiplex PCR, and the TCRdb table lists in-frame clones only, not all of them. From that table come the V and J calls and clone size; the DNA was used to work out D and trimming. The data contain approximately 410,000 clones, 80% to 90% of them singletons. This sequence was found in a woman in her twenties or thirties with active or convalescent COVID-19. Sequences were obtained from peripheral blood. The V call is TRBV15, the J call TRBJ1-1; D uncertain. The CDR3 DNA reads as TGTGCCACCAGCAGGCAATACTTGAACACTGAAGCTTTCTTT. Protein product: CATSRQYLNTEAFF.